A single sample gave rise to the 30 T cell receptor beta chains below, sequenced in a study of shared clonotypes between healthy human individuals. Clones were read by immunoSEQ multiplex PCR, and TCRdb kept only the in-frame ones, dropping some. Of approximately 2.5 million clones in the sample, roughly 93% were seen once. The sample was naive CD4+ T cells from PBMCs. Sample subset: CD45RA+ positively selected. The receptors derive from a young man in good health. Some clones in this sample may be carry-over from other donors' samples.

This rearrangement joins TRBV4-3 to TRBJ2-2, with a weak D call TRBD1 (5 bases). This CDR3 is 16 amino acids long. The V end lost 1 base, the J end lost 7 bases, and 16 bases lay between the germline ends. Germline V lookup: CDR1 LGHNA, CDR2 YSLEER. In DNA, the CDR3 is TGCGCCAGCAGCCAAGCGCGGTATCAGGGCTTCGGGGAGCTGTTTTTT. Translated, it gives CASSQARYQGFGELFF.

The rearrangement uses TRBV7-6 and TRBJ2-1; TRBD1 aligns across 7 bases. The CDR3 length is 13 residues. The J segment lost 7 bases and the V segment lost 1 base, leaving 1 base of the junction unmatched. Germline-derived CDR1 and CDR2 are SGHVS and FNYEAQ. Written as DNA, the CDR3 is TGTGCCAGCAGCTTAGACAGGGGTAATGAGCAGTTCTTC. Translated: CASSLDRGNEQFF.

This chain uses TRBV5-1 with TRBJ1-3; TRBD1 agrees at 7 bases. V lost 4 bases and J lost 0; bases outside the gene matches: 7. The CDR3 is 16 amino acids. CDR1 is SGHRS, CDR2 YFSETQ, per germline. The CDR3 DNA is TGCGCCAGCAGCCGCGGGACAGCAAGCTCTGGAAACACCATATATTTT. Its protein product is CASSRGTASSGNTIYF.

The CDR3 DNA reads as TGTGCCAGTAGCGTAGCCCGGGAGCAGTTCTTC. This gives the protein CASSVAREQFF. The rearrangement joins TRBV19 to TRBJ2-1; unclear D gene. Germline V gene lookup returns CDR1 LNHDA and CDR2 SQIVND (reference sequence). CDR3 size: 11 residues. V was pared by 6 bases and J by 10 bases, with 10 bases between.

The CDR3 nucleotides read TGTGCCACCAGCCCACGTTCTATCGCTGAAGCTTTCTTT. It codes for CATSPRSIAEAFF. The chain employs TRBV15 and TRBJ1-1; no reliable D call. Germline V gene data show CDR1 as LNHNV and CDR2 as YYDKDF (reference sequence). CDR3 length: 13 amino acids. Trimming removed 5 bases at V and 6 bases at J, with 13 bases between.

Comments on this clone: This sample also contains other DNA sequences that code for the same CDR3. The chain uses TRBV20-1 and TRBJ2-7, with D possibly TRBD1 on 6 matching bases. This CDR3 is built from 11 residues. Per germline, CDR1 DFQATT and CDR2 SNEGSKA (reference sequence). The CDR3 protein is CSADRSYEQYF. DNA for the CDR3: TGCAGCGCAGACAGGTCCTACGAGCAGTACTTC.

V gene TRBV12-2 combines with J gene TRBJ2-1; TRBD2 was called by the table and not checked on the DNA. TRBV12-2 is described as a pseudogene. The CDR3 totals 24 residues. This CDR3 reads CASRFTSDYRPGTSGSTKACEQFF. The CDR3 DNA reads as TGTGCAAGTCGCTTTACCTCGGACTACAGGCCCGGGACTAGCGGGAGCACTAAAGCGTGCGAGCAGTTCTTC.

This chain connects TRBV9 to TRBJ2-5; no clear D gene. Germline assignment: CDR1 SGDLS and CDR2 YYNGEE. CDR3 length: 15 amino acids. V was shortened by 0 bases and J by 4 bases, with 13 bases between the two germline ends. The CDR3 DNA reads as TGTGCCAGCAGCGTAGCTGAGTGGGCCCCAGAGACCCAGTACTTC. Encoded protein: CASSVAEWAPETQYF.

The rearrangement joins TRBV19 to TRBJ1-2; D call uncertain. With 4 bases removed from V and 4 bases from J, the gap between germline ends came to 7 bases. This CDR3 comprises 12 residues. Germline-derived CDR1 and CDR2 are LNHDA and SQIVND (reference sequence). The chain's CDR3 is CASSRWTYGYTF. The CDR3 DNA is TGTGCCAGTAGTAGATGGACCTATGGCTACACCTTC.

The chain links TRBV15 to TRBJ2-6, with D perhaps TRBD1 (5 bases). Trimming shortened V by 7 bases and J by 2 bases, and 6 bases separated the two germline ends. Germline lookup yields CDR1 LNHNV and CDR2 YYDKDF (reference sequence). CDR3 length: 13 amino acids. As DNA, the CDR3 is TGTGCCACCAAGGGGACTGGGGCCAACGTCCTGACTTTC. Translated, it gives CATKGTGANVLTF.

The chain recombines TRBV5-1 with TRBJ1-1; D is possibly TRBD1 (6 bases). The CDR3 contains 15 residues. V dropped 0 bases and J dropped 4 bases, with 13 bases sitting between them. Per the germline V gene, CDR1 is SGHRS and CDR2 is YFSETQ. CDR3 in amino acids: CASSLAAGALTEAFF. CDR3 bases: TGCGCCAGCAGCTTGGCCGCAGGGGCCCTCACTGAAGCTTTCTTT. The whole variable domain, filled in from reference TRBV5-1 and TRBJ1-1, reads KAGVTQTPRYLIKTRGQQVTLSCSPISGHRSVSWYQQTPGQGLQFLFEYFSETQRNKGNFPGRFSGRQFSNSRSEMNVSTLELGDSALYLCASSLAAGALTEAFFGQGTRLTVV.

V usage is TRBV7-2 and J usage is TRBJ2-1; perhaps TRBD1 as D (6 bases). The CDR3 covers 16 residues. The ends were cut back, 6 bases at V and 0 bases at J, with 15 bases in the middle. The V gene's germline CDR1 is SGHTA and CDR2 FQGNSA. The CDR3 loop reads CASRLTGVSSYNEQFF. The CDR3 nucleotides read TGTGCCAGCAGATTGACAGGAGTAAGCTCCTACAATGAGCAGTTCTTC.

This rearrangement joins TRBV6-1 to TRBJ2-2; a possible D gene is TRBD2 (6 bases). V lost 4 bases to trimming and J lost 1 base, with 13 bases between them. The CDR3 contains 16 residues. CDR1 and CDR2 from the germline V gene are MNHNS and SASEGT. The CDR3 sequence is CASSAGVLKNTGELFF. The DNA for the CDR3 is TGTGCCAGCAGTGCGGGGGTATTAAAGAACACCGGGGAGCTGTTTTTT.

The gene calls are TRBV28 and TRBJ2-1, with 9 bases lining up with TRBD2. With V trimmed by 3 bases and J by 0 bases, 15 bases remained unmatched. Per germline, CDR1 MDHEN and CDR2 SYDVKM. The CDR3 consists of 20 residues. The CDR3 bases are TGTGCCAGCAGTTTTTTTGGAATAGCGGGAGAATTAACCTCCTACAATGAGCAGTTCTTC. Residues: CASSFFGIAGELTSYNEQFF.

In this sample, this clone turned up a few times. The chain recombines TRBV25-1 with TRBJ1-1, with D possibly matching TRBD1 (5 bases). Germline V gives CDR1 MGHDK, CDR2 SYGVNS. The CDR3 has 14 residues. Between the trimmed V and J ends, which lost 2 bases and 1 base, there was a span of 8 bases. This CDR3 reads CASSEQGGNTEAFF. As DNA, the CDR3 is TGTGCCAGCAGTGAACAGGGAGGGAACACTGAAGCTTTCTTT.

V and J are TRBV27 and TRBJ1-1; D is uncertain. CDR1 is MNHEY and CDR2 is SMNVEV in the germline V gene (reference sequence). The CDR3 sequence is 13 residues long. V was cut by 8 bases and J by 11 bases, with 21 bases left in between. The CDR3 coding sequence is TGTGCCAGCTTTCTAGGGTCCCCACCGGCGGCTTTCTTT. Protein: CASFLGSPPAAFF.

As regards this clone: Within the sample, other DNA sequences also encode this same CDR3. The rearrangement links TRBV7-2 to TRBJ2-3; D gene uncertain. This CDR3 region has 15 residues. CDR1 is SGHTA, CDR2 FQGNSA, per germline. The V end was cut by 0 bases, the J end by 0 bases, with 7 bases between. The chain's CDR3 is CASSLARLSTDTQYF. The CDR3 DNA sequence: TGTGCCAGCAGCTTAGCGCGGCTAAGCACAGATACGCAGTATTTT.

V and J are TRBV7-9 and TRBJ2-3; 7 bases map to TRBD1. V lost 4 bases to trimming and J lost 4 bases; unmatched junction nucleotides: 11. CDR1 SEHNR and CDR2 FQNEAQ come from the germline V gene (reference sequence). This CDR3 contains 16 residues. The DNA of the CDR3 is TGTGCCAGCAGCTCCCACCGACAGGGCTTCTCAGATACGCAGTATTTT. As protein: CASSSHRQGFSDTQYF. The full variable domain, with the rest looked up from reference TRBV7-9 and TRBJ2-3, is DTGVSQNPRHKITKRGQNVTFRCDPISEHNRLYWYRQTLGQGPEFLTYFQNEAQLEKSRLLSDRFSAERPKGSFSTLEIQRTEQGDSAMYLCASSSHRQGFSDTQYFGPGTRLTVL.

The V call is TRBV28, the J call TRBJ1-5; 10 positions match TRBD1. This CDR3 comprises 14 residues. The V gene's germline CDR1 is MDHEN and CDR2 SYDVKM. Trimming cost V 8 bases and J 12 bases; bases outside gene matches: 13. Here the CDR3 DNA reads TGTGCCAGCGGCTCTCCCCCGACAGGGGGCAACCAGCATTTT. It encodes CASGSPPTGGNQHF.

Remarks on this clone: Other DNA sequences in the same sample also yield this CDR3. The chain carries TRBV5-4 and TRBJ2-7; 11 bases agree with TRBD1. The CDR3 runs 14 residues. Germline CDR1 and CDR2: SGHNT and YYREEE (reference sequence). The trim removed 3 bases at V and 4 bases at J, leaving 3 bases unmatched. CDR3 residues: CASSSGTGGYEQYF. CDR3 coding DNA: TGTGCCAGCAGCTCCGGGACAGGGGGGTACGAGCAGTACTTC.

V gene TRBV19 combines with J gene TRBJ1-4, with D unresolved. This CDR3 region has 15 residues. The germline V gene encodes CDR1 LNHDA and CDR2 SQIVND (reference sequence). With 5 bases removed from V and 0 bases from J, the gap between germline ends came to 10 bases. As DNA, the CDR3 is TGTGCCAGTAGTCCCAACAGAGCAACTAATGAAAAACTGTTTTTT. Translation gives CASSPNRATNEKLFF.

J is TRBJ1-6 and V is TRBV6-1; D gene unclear. V dropped 3 bases and J dropped 13 bases, with 13 bases sitting between them. In germline, CDR1 is MNHNS, CDR2 SASEGT. The CDR3 is made up of 13 amino acids. This CDR3 is CASSESRVGPLHF. The CDR3 DNA reads TGTGCCAGCAGTGAGTCCCGGGTGGGGCCCCTCCACTTT.

V usage is TRBV29-1 and J usage is TRBJ1-1; 8 bases are a match to TRBD1. The germline gives CDR1 SQVTM, CDR2 ANQGSEA. Trimming cost V 5 bases and J 6 bases; bases outside gene matches: 11. The CDR3 is made up of 14 amino acids. CDR3 region: CSVRTRQGAPEAFF. The CDR3 DNA sequence: TGCAGCGTTCGAACCCGGCAGGGGGCCCCTGAAGCTTTCTTT.

In its sample, this clone was seen once. The CDR3 region has the DNA TGTGCCAGCAGCTTGGAAAGACAGGGTTGGAATGAGCAGTTCTTC. Amino acids: CASSLERQGWNEQFF. The chain is built from TRBV5-5 and TRBJ2-1; 7 bases fit TRBD1. Germline lookup yields CDR1 SGHKS and CDR2 YYEKEE (reference sequence). Unmatched junction bases numbered 7, after V lost 0 bases and J lost 7 bases. The CDR3 length is 15 residues.

V is TRBV28 and J is TRBJ1-2, with TRBD1 matching 8 bases. V lost 1 base, J lost 8 bases, and 3 bases stayed unmatched. Germline values: CDR1 MDHEN, CDR2 SYDVKM. CDR3 length: 13 residues. The CDR3 nucleotides are TGTGCCAGCAGTTTATCAGGGGGCGTGGGCTACACCTTC. Translation gives CASSLSGGVGYTF.

This clone was counted only a few times. The chain couples TRBV5-4 to TRBJ2-1; D not certain. This CDR3 contains 12 residues. Germline V lookup: CDR1 SGHNT, CDR2 YYREEE (reference sequence). V was trimmed by 2 bases and J by 9 bases, leaving 9 bases between them. The CDR3 nucleotides are TGTGCCAGCAGCTTAATAGTCGGTGAGCAGTTCTTC. Translated, it gives CASSLIVGEQFF.

The chain links TRBV7-6 to TRBJ1-2; D is unresolved. Germline V gene sequence: CDR1 SGHVS, CDR2 FNYEAQ. The CDR3 is 13 amino acids. V was shortened by 5 bases and J by 7 bases, with 14 bases between the two germline ends. CDR3 nucleotide sequence: TGTGCCAGCAGCCCGGTAGAAGGAGTTGGCTACACCTTC. Amino acids: CASSPVEGVGYTF.

The chain carries TRBV19 and TRBJ2-1, with TRBD2 matching 9 bases. Germline-derived CDR1 and CDR2 are LNHDA and SQIVND (reference sequence). The CDR3 contains 14 residues. V was pared by 3 bases and J by 10 bases, with 7 bases of the junction left unmatched. The CDR3 sequence: CASSIPLAGKEQFF. CDR3 DNA sequence: TGTGCCAGTAGTATCCCGCTAGCGGGAAAGGAGCAGTTCTTC.

About this clone: Additional DNA sequences in this sample encode the identical CDR3. Written as DNA, the CDR3 is TGTGCCAGCAGTTACTCGCCAGGGAAAGAGACCCAGTACTTC. This translates into CASSYSPGKETQYF. V usage is TRBV6-5 and J usage is TRBJ2-5, with D possibly TRBD1 on 5 matching bases. V lost 0 bases, J lost 3 bases, and 8 bases lay in between. CDR1 is MNHEY, CDR2 SVGAGI, per germline. This CDR3 spans 14 amino acids.

The chain employs TRBV21-1 and TRBJ2-5; the table gives TRBD2 as D, unverified against the DNA. TRBV21-1 is a documented pseudogene. This CDR3 comprises 16 residues. CDR3 bases: TGTGCCAGCAGCAATCTCGCCGGGAACCCCAGGGAGACCCAGTACTTC. Amino acids: CASSNLAGNPRETQYF.